The 7 T cell receptor beta chains below come from one sample, sequenced in a study of OX40 agonist ivuxolimab in advanced cancers. TCRdb's table, derived via immunoSEQ multiplex PCR, lists solely in-frame clones and lacks some. The repertoire consists of roughly 38,000 clones, with around 82% occurring once and the leading ten covering 1.8%. The sample here was CD4+ or CD8+ T cells sorted from blood, taken in a trial of the OX40 agonist ivuxolimab. These receptors originate from an adult with an advanced solid tumor such as melanoma, head and neck, liver or kidney cancer.

CDR3 sequence: CASSEPRRGGGDEQFF. CDR3 nucleotides: TGTGCCAGCAGTGAACCCAGGCGGGGGGGCGGTGATGAGCAGTTCTTC. The chain has TRBV25-1 and TRBJ2-1, with TRBD2 matching 9 bases. V lost 2 bases, J lost 8 bases, and 10 bases stayed unmatched. CDR3 length: 16 residues. Germline loops: CDR1 MGHDK, CDR2 SYGVNS.

The chain couples TRBV6-1 to TRBJ2-7; D is perhaps TRBD2 (5 bases). This CDR3 has 13 amino acids. Per the germline V gene, CDR1 is MNHNS and CDR2 is SASEGT. With 7 bases removed from V and 1 base from J, the gap between germline ends came to 11 bases. CDR3 in DNA: TGTGCCAGCACAGCGGTATTATCCTACGAGCAGTACTTC. Translation gives CASTAVLSYEQYF.

The chain is built from TRBV27 and TRBJ1-4; D might be TRBD1 (6 bases). In germline, CDR1 is MNHEY, CDR2 SMNVEV (reference sequence). Trimming took 6 bases from V and 8 from J, leaving 13 bases between them. The CDR3 sequence is 13 residues long. The CDR3 protein is CASSARGGEKLFF. CDR3 sequence (DNA): TGTGCCAGCAGCGCCAGGGGAGGGGAAAAACTGTTTTTT.

Relative to its sample, this clone is medium-sized (0.01 to 0.1%). The chain uses TRBV7-9 and TRBJ1-1; no definite D call. CDR1 is SEHNR and CDR2 is FQNEAQ in the germline V gene (reference sequence). The CDR3 sequence is 13 residues long. V was cut by 1 base and J by 6 bases, with 9 bases left in between. The chain's CDR3 is CASSLGLMAEAFF. CDR3 DNA sequence: TGTGCCAGCAGCTTAGGATTAATGGCTGAAGCTTTCTTT.

The J gene is TRBJ2-3, the V gene TRBV6-6; possible D gene TRBD1, 5 bases. The CDR3 contains 14 residues. V was pared by 0 bases and J by 8 bases, with 12 bases between. Germline values: CDR1 MNHNY, CDR2 SVGAGI (reference sequence). CDR3 amino acids: CASSYSGQDGTQYF. In DNA form, the CDR3 reads TGTGCCAGCAGTTACTCGGGGCAGGACGGTACGCAGTATTTT.

The chain has TRBV18 and TRBJ2-7; 9 positions match TRBD1. Germline V gene lookup returns CDR1 KGHSH and CDR2 LQKENI. CDR3 size: 14 residues. With 2 bases clipped from V and 5 bases from J, the junction kept 4 bases outside the gene matches. The CDR3 sequence: CASSPMDRGHEQYF. In DNA form, the CDR3 reads TGTGCCAGCTCACCAATGGACAGGGGACACGAGCAGTACTTC.

Concerning this clone itself: Distinct nucleotide sequences in the sample also encode this CDR3. V usage is TRBV9 and J usage is TRBJ1-6; TRBD1 agrees at 8 bases. This CDR3 spans 14 amino acids. Trimming removed 3 bases from V and 7 bases from J; junction bases left unmatched: 3. Germline V gene sequence: CDR1 SGDLS, CDR2 YYNGEE. The CDR3 coding sequence is TGTGCCAGCAGCGCTACAGGGGGGAATTCACCCCTCCACTTT. Translating gives CASSATGGNSPLHF.